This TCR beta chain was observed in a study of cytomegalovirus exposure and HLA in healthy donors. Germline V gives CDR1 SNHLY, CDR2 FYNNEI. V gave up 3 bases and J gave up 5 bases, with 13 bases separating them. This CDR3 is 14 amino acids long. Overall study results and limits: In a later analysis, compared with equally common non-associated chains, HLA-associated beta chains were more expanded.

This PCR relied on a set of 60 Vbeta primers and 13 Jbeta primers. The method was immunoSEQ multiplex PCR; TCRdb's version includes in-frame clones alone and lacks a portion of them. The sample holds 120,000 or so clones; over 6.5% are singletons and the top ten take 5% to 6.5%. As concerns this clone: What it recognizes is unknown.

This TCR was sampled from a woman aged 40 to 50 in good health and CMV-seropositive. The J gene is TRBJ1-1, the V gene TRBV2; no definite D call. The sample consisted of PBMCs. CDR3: CASSDPGGRTEAFF. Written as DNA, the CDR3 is TGTGCCAGCAGTGACCCAGGAGGGCGGACTGAAGCTTTCTTT.